Listed below are T cell receptor beta chains from one sample, sequenced in a study of radiotherapy plus CTLA-4 blockade in lung cancer. Assay: immunoSEQ multiplex PCR; the TCRdb copy retains only in-frame clones and omits some. The sample shows fewer than 50,000 clones, 86% of them seen only once. Sequences were derived from peripheral blood, sampled from a patient treated with radiotherapy plus ipilimumab. The receptor source for this set is a human donor with non-small cell lung cancer whose response to radiotherapy plus ipilimumab could not be evaluated. The CDR3 runs from the conserved cysteine through the conserved F or W. A D gene is named only where the DNA matches it firmly. Not all rows give a size; the values are once, few, many and, for expanded clones, a class.

>-|TRBD2|TRBJ2-1|TRBV7-2
CASSPGLAGLTSSYNEQFF
TGTGCCAGCAGCCCGGGACTAGCGGGACTAACGAGCTCCTACAATGAGCAGTTCTTC
>-|TRBD1|TRBJ1-5|TRBV5-1
CASSLGGQGPKHF
TGCGCCAGCAGCTTGGGGGGACAGGGTCCCAAGCATTTT
>-|TRBD2|TRBJ2-5|TRBV4-2
CASSQDGLAGETQYF
TGTGCCAGCAGCCAAGACGGACTAGCGGGAGAGACCCAGTACTTC
>once|-|TRBJ1-1|TRBV7-9
CASSLGTANTEAFF
TGTGCCAGCAGCTTAGGGACAGCAAACACTGAAGCTTTCTTT
>-|TRBD1|TRBJ2-1|TRBV5-5
CASSLGTGLYNEQFF
TGTGCCAGCAGCTTAGGGACAGGGCTTTACAATGAGCAGTTCTTC
>-|-|TRBJ1-2|TRBV5-1
CASSLSGTGYTF
TGCGCCAGCAGTCTTTCTGGGACAGGCTACACCTTC
>few|-|TRBJ2-1|TRBV7-9
CASSATEDEQFF
TGTGCCAGCAGCGCCACGGAGGATGAGCAGTTCTTC
>-|TRBD2|TRBJ2-3|TRBV5-4
CASSFGLAADTQYF
TGTGCCAGCAGCTTCGGACTAGCGGCAGATACGCAGTATTTT
>-|TRBD1|TRBJ2-3|TRBV4-2
CASSEMVTGERGTQYF
TGTGCCAGCAGCGAAATGGTCACAGGGGAGAGGGGTACGCAGTATTTT
>-|-|TRBJ1-5|TRBV27
CASSLSEVSPQHF
TGTGCCAGCAGTTTATCGGAGGTCTCGCCCCAGCATTTT
>-|-|TRBJ1-3|TRBV5-4
CASSVGGRRGNTIYF
TGTGCCAGCAGCGTTGGGGGCAGAAGGGGAAACACCATATATTTT
>-|TRBD2|TRBJ2-7|TRBV5-1
CASSLGSWRGNEQYF
TGCGCCAGCAGCTTGGGATCTTGGCGGGGGAACGAGCAGTACTTC
>medium-sized|TRBD2|TRBJ2-1|TRBV5-6
CASSLTSGYNEQFF
TGTGCCAGCAGCTTGACTAGCGGATACAATGAGCAGTTCTTC
>-|TRBD1|TRBJ1-2|TRBV28
CASSWGQGRGGYTF
TGTGCCAGCAGCTGGGGACAGGGTCGCGGTGGCTACACCTTC
>-|-|TRBJ1-1|TRBV4-1
CASSRTGNTEAFF
TGCGCCAGCAGCAGAACAGGTAACACTGAAGCTTTCTTT
>-|TRBD2|TRBJ2-1|TRBV2
CASSPPGTSGSSYNEQFF
TGTGCCAGCAGTCCTCCCGGGACTAGCGGGAGCTCCTACAATGAGCAGTTCTTC
>-|TRBD1|TRBJ2-7|TRBV5-1
CASSRQGDYEQYF
TGCGCCAGCAGCAGACAGGGGGACTACGAGCAGTACTTC
>-|-|TRBJ1-4|TRBV28
CASSLFNGKLFF
TGTGCCAGCAGTTTATTCAACGGAAAACTGTTTTTT
>once|TRBD1|TRBJ1-1|TRBV5-1
CASSRQGLASNTEAFF
TGCGCCAGCAGCCGACAGGGCCTGGCTTCGAACACTGAAGCTTTCTTT
>-|-|TRBJ2-2|TRBV5-6
CASRLGLSGELFF
TGTGCCAGCAGATTGGGACTCTCGGGGGAGCTGTTTTTT
>-|TRBD1|TRBJ2-7|TRBV25-1
CASSEPGQGTSYEQYF
TGTGCCAGCAGTGAACCCGGACAGGGGACATCCTACGAGCAGTACTTC
>-|-|TRBJ1-2|TRBV7-2
CASSLAGPTHGYTF
TGTGCCAGCAGCCTTGCGGGTCCCACGCATGGCTACACCTTC
>-|-|TRBJ2-4|TRBV2
CASSVLGGGLTKNIQYF
TGTGCCAGCAGTGTTCTTGGGGGGGGCCTAACCAAAAACATTCAGTACTTC
>-|TRBD1|TRBJ1-2|TRBV5-6
CASSRARDRAHYGYTF
TGTGCCAGCAGCCGGGCCAGGGACAGGGCGCACTATGGCTACACCTTC
>-|-|TRBJ2-5|TRBV15
CATSTPGLLATQYF
TGTGCCACCAGCACCCCGGGACTCCTGGCGACCCAGTACTTC
>-|TRBD2|TRBJ2-7|TRBV5-6
CASRIREGRNEQYF
TGTGCCAGCAGAATCAGGGAGGGTAGAAACGAGCAGTACTTC
>-|TRBD2|TRBJ2-5|TRBV7-2
CASSRTPGLAGDGTQYF
TGTGCCAGCAGCAGAACCCCCGGACTAGCGGGGGACGGGACCCAGTACTTC
>once|TRBD2|TRBJ2-5|TRBV19
CASSRRPSGRIQETQYF
TGTGCCAGTAGTCGACGGCCTAGCGGGCGAATCCAAGAGACCCAGTACTTC
>once|TRBD1|TRBJ2-7|TRBV7-9
CASSLGTGAYEQYF
TGTGCCAGCAGCTTAGGGACAGGGGCCTACGAGCAGTACTTC
>-|TRBD1|TRBJ2-5|TRBV6-1
CAVLPGGFQETQYF
TGTGCCGTATTGCCAGGGGGCTTCCAAGAGACCCAGTACTTC
>-|-|TRBJ2-1|TRBV11-1
CASRALAGTYNEQFF
TGTGCCAGCAGGGCCCTAGCCGGGACCTACAATGAGCAGTTCTTC
>-|TRBD2|TRBJ2-7|TRBV6-5
CASSYPGRAEQYF
TGTGCCAGCAGTTATCCCGGGAGGGCCGAGCAGTACTTC
>-|TRBD1|TRBJ1-6|TRBV7-2
CASSPSTGLNSPLHF
TGTGCCAGCAGCCCGTCGACAGGGTTGAATTCACCCCTCCACTTT
>-|TRBD2|TRBJ2-3|TRBV11-2
CASSFRGGDTQYF
TGTGCCAGCAGCTTTCGGGGGGGAGATACGCAGTATTTT
>-|TRBD2|TRBJ2-7|TRBV2
CASLAGGLYEQYF
TGTGCCAGTCTAGCGGGAGGCCTCTACGAGCAGTACTTC
>-|-|TRBJ2-1|TRBV6-5
CASSSGTPFNEQFF
TGTGCCAGCAGTTCAGGGACTCCCTTTAATGAGCAGTTCTTC
>few|-|TRBJ1-1|TRBV6-1
CASSDIRGTEAFF
TGTGCCAGCAGTGATATCAGGGGCACTGAAGCTTTCTTT
>-|-|TRBJ2-7|TRBV6-6
CASSYPPNYEQYF
TGTGCCAGCAGTTACCCCCCTAACTACGAGCAGTACTTC
>-|-|TRBJ1-6|TRBV2
CASSESPAGSLGNSPLHF
TGTGCCAGCAGTGAGTCACCCGCGGGGTCGTTGGGTAATTCACCCCTCCACTTT
>-|TRBD1|TRBJ1-5|TRBV28
CASTRTGGDQPQHF
TGTGCCAGCACCCGGACAGGGGGCGATCAGCCCCAGCATTTT
>-|-|TRBJ2-2|TRBV11-2
CASSLGRGFGSPNTGELFF
TGTGCCAGCAGCTTAGGGAGAGGGTTTGGGTCTCCGAACACCGGGGAGCTGTTTTTT
>-|-|TRBJ2-7|TRBV21-1
CASRSGLAGGYEQYF
TGTGCCAGCAGATCGGGACTAGCGGGAGGCTACGAGCAGTACTTC
>-|-|TRBJ2-7|TRBV4-3
CASSQVGDSRYEQYF
TGCGCCAGCAGCCAAGTAGGAGACTCTCGCTACGAGCAGTACTTC
>-|-|TRBJ1-3|TRBV6-6
CASSLGVTSGNTIYF
TGTGCCAGCAGCCTCGGGGTTACCTCTGGAAACACCATATATTTT
>-|TRBD1|TRBJ1-3|TRBV5-1
CASSLGDRVGRNTIYF
TGCGCCAGCAGCTTGGGTGACAGGGTGGGGAGAAACACCATATATTTT
>-|-|TRBJ2-3|TRBV11-2
CASSTSWRGHTDTQYF
TGTGCCAGCAGCACAAGCTGGCGGGGCCACACAGATACGCAGTATTTT
>few|TRBD2|TRBJ2-7|TRBV5-4
CASSKRLADPYEQYF
TGTGCCAGCAGCAAAAGACTAGCGGATCCCTACGAGCAGTACTTC
>-|-|TRBJ1-5|TRBV5-8
CASSRGYNQPQHF
TGTGCCAGCAGCCGGGGATACAATCAGCCCCAGCATTTT
>-|-|TRBJ1-2|TRBV5-1
CPAVIGTQVNYGYTF
TGCCCAGCAGTCATCGGGACACAGGTTAACTATGGCTACACCTTC
>-|TRBD2|TRBJ2-1|TRBV29-1
CSVDRSGRRNEQFF
TGCAGCGTTGATCGTAGCGGGAGGAGGAATGAGCAGTTCTTC
>once|-|TRBJ1-3|TRBV19
CASSTPPGLSGNTIYF
TGTGCCAGTAGTACCCCCCCAGGCCTCTCTGGAAACACCATATATTTT
>once|-|TRBJ2-7|TRBV4-1
CASSQGGSYEQYF
TGCGCCAGCAGCCAGGGGGGATCCTACGAGCAGTACTTC